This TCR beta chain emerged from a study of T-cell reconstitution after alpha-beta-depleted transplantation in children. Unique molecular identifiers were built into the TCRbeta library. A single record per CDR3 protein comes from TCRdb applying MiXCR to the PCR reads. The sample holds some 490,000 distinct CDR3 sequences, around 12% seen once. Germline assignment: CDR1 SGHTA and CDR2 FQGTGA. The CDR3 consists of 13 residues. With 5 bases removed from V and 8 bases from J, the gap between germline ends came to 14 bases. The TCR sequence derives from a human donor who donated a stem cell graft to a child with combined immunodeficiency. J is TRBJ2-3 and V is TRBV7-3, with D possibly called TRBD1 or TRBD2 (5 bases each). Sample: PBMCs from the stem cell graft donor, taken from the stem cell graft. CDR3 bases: TGTGCCAGCAGCAAGGGACGTGGAACTACGCAGTATTTT. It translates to CASSKGRGTTQYF.